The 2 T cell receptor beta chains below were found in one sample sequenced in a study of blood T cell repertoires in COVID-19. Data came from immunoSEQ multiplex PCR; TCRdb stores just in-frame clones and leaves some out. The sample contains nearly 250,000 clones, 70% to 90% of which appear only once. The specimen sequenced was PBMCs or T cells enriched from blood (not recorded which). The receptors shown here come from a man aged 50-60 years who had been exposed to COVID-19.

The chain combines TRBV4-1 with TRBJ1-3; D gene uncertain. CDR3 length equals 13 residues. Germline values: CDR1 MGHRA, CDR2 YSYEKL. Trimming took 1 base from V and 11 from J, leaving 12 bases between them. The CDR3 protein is CASSQAFTGAIYF. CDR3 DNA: TGCGCCAGCAGCCAAGCTTTCACCGGAGCCATATATTTT.

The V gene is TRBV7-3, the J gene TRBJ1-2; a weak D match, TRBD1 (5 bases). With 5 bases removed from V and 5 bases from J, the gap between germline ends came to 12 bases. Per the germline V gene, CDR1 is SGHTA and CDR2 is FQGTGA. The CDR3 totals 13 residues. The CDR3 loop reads CASSPDRSYGYTF. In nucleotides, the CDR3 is TGTGCCAGCAGCCCCGACAGATCGTATGGCTACACCTTC.